The clone carrying this TCR beta chain was detected only a few times. Antigen specificity is unknown. The source of the sample is a study of regulatory T cells in long-lasting Graves disease. Overall study results and limits: Whereas 950 to 1,000 public clonotypes were shared by new patients, persistent patients shared more, at a few thousand.

Building the TCR beta libraries relied on iRepertoire HTBI primers, and CDR3 regions underwent Arm-PCR. TCRdb re-called the multiplex PCR reads through MiXCR, storing one row per CDR3 protein. The data hold hundreds of thousands of distinct CDR3 sequences, with under 25% observed a single time. The CDR3 totals 11 residues. The germline V gene has CDR1 GTSNPN and CDR2 SVGIG (reference sequence). Trimming removed 2 bases at V and 5 bases at J, with 6 bases between. Time point reported: persistent/refractory GD, antithyroid drugs over 5 years with positive TRAb. PBMC RNA was the source of the TCR library.

The material sequenced was peripheral blood mononuclear cells (PBMCs), taken when the disease was refractory, from a patient treated with antithyroid drugs. V is TRBV30 and J is TRBJ1-1; D ambiguous. The origin of this receptor is a female donor with Graves disease. The CDR3 sequence: CAWSYGTEAFF. In DNA form, the CDR3 reads TGTGCCTGGAGTTACGGGACTGAAGCTTTCTTT.